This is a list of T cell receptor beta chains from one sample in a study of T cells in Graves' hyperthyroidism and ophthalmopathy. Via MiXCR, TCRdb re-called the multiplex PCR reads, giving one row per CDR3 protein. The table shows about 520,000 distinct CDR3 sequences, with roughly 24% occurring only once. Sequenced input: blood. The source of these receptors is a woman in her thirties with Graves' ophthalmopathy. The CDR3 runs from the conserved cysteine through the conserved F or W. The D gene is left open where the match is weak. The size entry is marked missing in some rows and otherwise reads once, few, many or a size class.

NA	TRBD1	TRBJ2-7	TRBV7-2	CASSVTGANEQYF	TGTGCCAGCAGTGTAACAGGGGCCAACGAGCAGTACTTC
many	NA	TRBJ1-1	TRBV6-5	CASSYSDARAKDFF	TGTGCCAGCAGTTACTCGGACGCCAGGGCAAAGGATTTCTTT
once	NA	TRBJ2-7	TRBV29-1	CSVEVMDEQYF	TGCAGCGTTGAAGTAATGGACGAGCAGTACTTC
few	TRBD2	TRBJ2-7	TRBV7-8	CASSPSRLATYEQYF	TGTGCCAGCAGCCCCTCGCGACTAGCCACCTACGAGCAGTACTTC
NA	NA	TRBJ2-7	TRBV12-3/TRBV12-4	CASISGVSYEQYF	TGTGCCAGCATTTCTGGGGTCTCCTACGAGCAGTACTTC
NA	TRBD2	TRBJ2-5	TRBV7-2	CASSRNGAGGPAETQYF	TGTGCCAGCAGCCGAAATGGAGCGGGGGGGCCGGCAGAGACCCAGTACTTC
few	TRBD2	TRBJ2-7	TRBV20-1	CSAQGTELAGDSYEQYF	TGCAGTGCTCAGGGGACAGAACTAGCGGGGGACTCCTACGAGCAGTACTTC
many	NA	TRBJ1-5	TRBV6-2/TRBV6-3	CASSYLPYGQGNQPQHF	TGTGCCAGCAGTTACTTACCTTATGGGCAGGGGAATCAGCCCCAGCATTTT
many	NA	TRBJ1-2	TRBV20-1	CSASVGQDNYGYTF	TGCAGTGCCAGCGTGGGGCAAGATAACTATGGCTACACCTTC
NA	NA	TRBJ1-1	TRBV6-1	CASSTTRGNTEAFF	TGTGCCAGCAGTACGACTCGGGGGAACACTGAAGCTTTCTTT
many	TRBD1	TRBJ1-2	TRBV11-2	CASSPDPDRGRGGYTF	TGTGCCAGCAGCCCTGATCCCGACAGGGGGCGAGGTGGCTACACCTTC
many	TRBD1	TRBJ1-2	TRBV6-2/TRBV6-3	CASRDRTFANYGYTF	TGTGCCAGCAGGGACAGGACGTTCGCTAACTATGGCTACACCTTC
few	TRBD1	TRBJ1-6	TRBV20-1	CSAVQGNNSPLHF	TGCAGTGCTGTACAGGGGAATAATTCACCCCTCCACTTT
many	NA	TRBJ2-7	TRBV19	CASKAGFGEQYF	TGTGCCAGTAAGGCAGGGTTCGGCGAGCAGTACTTC
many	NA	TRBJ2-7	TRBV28	CASSFVLTRTYEQYF	TGTGCCAGCAGTTTTGTGCTTACCCGGACCTACGAGCAGTACTTC
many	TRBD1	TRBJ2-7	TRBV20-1	CSARDYGTGDEQYF	TGCAGTGCTAGAGATTATGGGACAGGGGACGAGCAGTACTTC
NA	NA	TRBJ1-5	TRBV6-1	CASSESRLQPQHF	TGTGCCAGCAGTGAGAGTCGGCTTCAGCCCCAGCATTTT
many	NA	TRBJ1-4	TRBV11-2	CASSAEIYGTVNEKLFF	TGTGCCAGCAGCGCGGAAATTTACGGGACCGTTAATGAAAAACTGTTTTTT
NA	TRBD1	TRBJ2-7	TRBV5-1	CASSLETGQPPYEQYF	TGCGCCAGCAGCTTGGAGACGGGACAGCCGCCCTACGAGCAGTACTTC
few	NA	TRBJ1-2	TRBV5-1	CASSLGRDHYTF	TGCGCCAGCAGCTTGGGAAGGGACCACTACACCTTC
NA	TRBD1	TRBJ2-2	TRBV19	CASSIGQVGAGELFF	TGTGCCAGTAGTATTGGACAGGTGGGCGCCGGGGAGCTGTTTTTT
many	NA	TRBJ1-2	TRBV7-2	CASSMNSYGYTF	TGTGCCAGCAGCATGAACAGCTATGGCTACACCTTC